This T cell receptor beta chain originates from a study of blood T cell repertoires in COVID-19. Study summary: Samples came from the United States, Italy and Spain, spanning acute and convalescent COVID-19. Nucleic acid was either cDNA or gDNA, and it came from T cells, B-cell-depleted T cells, or PBMCs.

The ends were cut back, 4 bases at V and 1 base at J, with 7 bases in the middle. Germline values: CDR1 SQVTM, CDR2 ANQGSEA. The CDR3 extends over 12 amino acids. Researchers sorted participants into cohorts using their self-reported clinical history. TCRdb's table, derived via immunoSEQ multiplex PCR, lists solely in-frame clones and lacks some. This sample carries some 160,000 clones, about 85% of them seen once, and the ten largest clones take around 6.5%. V usage is TRBV29-1 and J usage is TRBJ1-1, with a tentative D call TRBD1 (6 bases). This clonotype originated in a woman in her forties who had recovered from COVID-19. Sequenced input: PBMCs or T cells enriched from blood (not recorded which). The CDR3 loop reads CSVGGQNTEAFF. The CDR3 DNA reads TGCAGCGTTGGGGGACAGAACACTGAAGCTTTCTTT.